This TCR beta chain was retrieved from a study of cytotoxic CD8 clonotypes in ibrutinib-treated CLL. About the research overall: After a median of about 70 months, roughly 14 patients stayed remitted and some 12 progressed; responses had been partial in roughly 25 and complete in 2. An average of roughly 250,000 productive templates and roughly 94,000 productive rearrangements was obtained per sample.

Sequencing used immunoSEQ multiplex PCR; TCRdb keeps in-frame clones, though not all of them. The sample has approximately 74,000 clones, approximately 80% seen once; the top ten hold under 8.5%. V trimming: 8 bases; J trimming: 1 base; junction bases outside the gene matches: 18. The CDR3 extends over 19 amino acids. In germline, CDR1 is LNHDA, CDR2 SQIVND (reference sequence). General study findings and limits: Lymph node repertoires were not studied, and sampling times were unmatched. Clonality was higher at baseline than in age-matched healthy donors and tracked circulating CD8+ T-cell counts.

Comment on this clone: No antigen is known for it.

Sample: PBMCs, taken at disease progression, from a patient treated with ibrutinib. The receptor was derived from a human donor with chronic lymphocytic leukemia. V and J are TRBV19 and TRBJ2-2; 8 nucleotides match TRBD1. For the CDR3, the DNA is TGTGCCAGTTTGGGGAGACAGGGGACTCGGATTGGGAACACCGGGGAGCTGTTTTTT. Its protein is CASLGRQGTRIGNTGELFF.